Listed below are T cell receptor beta chains from one sample, sequenced in a study of CD8+CD57+ T cells in acquired aplastic anemia. MiXCR was run by TCRdb on the reads, yielding one entry per CDR3 protein. The table shows some 150,000 distinct CDR3 sequences, with 40% to 45% occurring only once. Specimen: sorted CD4+, CD8+, or CD8+CD57+ T cells (not recorded which) from PBMCs. These receptors originate from a human donor in good health, serving as a control. Each CDR3 is given without its conserved first and last residue.

V | CDR3
TRBV10-3 | AISLGVSGAGELF
TRBV3-1 | ASSQEARDFNEQF
TRBV5-8 | ASSPGGWTYGYT
TRBV20-1 | SASAASGSSYEQY
TRBV3-1 | ASSQAGGDTEAF
TRBV11-2 | ASSLELLRDREDTQY
TRBV30 | AWSGTSGGAGETQY
TRBV7-8 | ASSLTGTASEKLF
TRBV29-1 | SVAGGRSAYEQY
TRBV5-4 | ASSFYSSGGLSNTQY
TRBV10-3 | AITGEPNTGELF
TRBV12-3/TRBV12-4 | ASSPMSGLDQPQH
TRBV20-1 | SAVLGGGNTEAF
TRBV10-2 | ASSAGGGPYNEQF
TRBV5-1 | ASSFRVRRGNEKLF